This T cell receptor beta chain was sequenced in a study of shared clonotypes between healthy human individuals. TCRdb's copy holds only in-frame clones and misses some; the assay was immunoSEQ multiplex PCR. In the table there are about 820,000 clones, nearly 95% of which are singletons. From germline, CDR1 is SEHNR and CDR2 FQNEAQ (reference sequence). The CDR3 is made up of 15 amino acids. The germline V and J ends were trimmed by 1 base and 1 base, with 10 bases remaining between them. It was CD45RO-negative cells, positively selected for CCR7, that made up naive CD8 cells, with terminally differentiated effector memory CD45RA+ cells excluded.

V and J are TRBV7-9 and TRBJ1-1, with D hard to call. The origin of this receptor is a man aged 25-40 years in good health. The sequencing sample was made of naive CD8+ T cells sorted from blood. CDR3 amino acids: CASSLGWGENTEAFF. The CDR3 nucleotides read TGTGCCAGCAGCTTAGGTTGGGGTGAGAACACTGAAGCTTTCTTT.